Given below is one T cell receptor (beta chain) in context. What it binds is unknown. Profiled with immunoSEQ multiplex PCR; TCRdb holds only in-frame clones, not every one. Here the sample spans 45,000 to 55,000 clones, around 84% being singletons. Trimming removed 5 bases from V and 1 base from J, with 9 bases in between. The germline CDR1 and CDR2 sequences are SGHTA and FQGNSA. The CDR3 covers 14 residues. This sample stems from a study of T cell responses to AZD1222 COVID-19 vaccine. Findings of the study overall: A mostly white British donor set with more females was recruited, and clonal diversity was possibly underestimated. Among AZD1222 vaccinees, only six or seven were seropositive at baseline. Dominant CD4 TCR responses targeted spike regions 160-218 and 743-854.

V is TRBV7-2 and J is TRBJ1-3; maybe TRBD1 (5 bases). The sequences come from peripheral blood, collected on day 0 of AZD1222 vaccination. The receptor comes from an adult in good health. The CDR3 coding sequence is TGTGCCAGCAGCCTTAGACAGTCTGGAAACACCATATATTTT. It specifies CASSLRQSGNTIYF.